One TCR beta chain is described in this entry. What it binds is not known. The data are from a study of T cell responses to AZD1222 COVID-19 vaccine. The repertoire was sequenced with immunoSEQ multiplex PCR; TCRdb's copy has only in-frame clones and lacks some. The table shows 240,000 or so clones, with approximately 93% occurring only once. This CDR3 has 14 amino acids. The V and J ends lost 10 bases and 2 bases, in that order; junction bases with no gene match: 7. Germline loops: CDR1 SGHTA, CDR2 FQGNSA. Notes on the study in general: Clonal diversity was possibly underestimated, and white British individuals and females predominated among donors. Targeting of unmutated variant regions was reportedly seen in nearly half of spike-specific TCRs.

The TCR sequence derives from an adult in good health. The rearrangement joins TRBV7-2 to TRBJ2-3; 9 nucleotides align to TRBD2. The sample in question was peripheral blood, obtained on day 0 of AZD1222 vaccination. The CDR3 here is CATRLAETTDTQYF. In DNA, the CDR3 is TGTGCCACCCGACTAGCGGAAACCACAGATACGCAGTATTTT.